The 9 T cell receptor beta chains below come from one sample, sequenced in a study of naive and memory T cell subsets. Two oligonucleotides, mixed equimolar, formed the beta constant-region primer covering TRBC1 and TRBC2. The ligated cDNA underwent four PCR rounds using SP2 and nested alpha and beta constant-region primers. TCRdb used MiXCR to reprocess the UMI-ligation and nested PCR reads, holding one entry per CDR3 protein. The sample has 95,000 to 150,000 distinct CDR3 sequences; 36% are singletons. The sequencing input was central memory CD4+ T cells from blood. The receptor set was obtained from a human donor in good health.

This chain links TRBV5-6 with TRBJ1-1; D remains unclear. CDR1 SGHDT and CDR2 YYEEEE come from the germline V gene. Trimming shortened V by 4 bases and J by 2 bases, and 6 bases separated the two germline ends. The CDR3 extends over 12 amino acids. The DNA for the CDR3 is TGTGCCAGCAGCCTGCCCAACACTGAAGCTTTCTTT. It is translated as CASSLPNTEAFF.

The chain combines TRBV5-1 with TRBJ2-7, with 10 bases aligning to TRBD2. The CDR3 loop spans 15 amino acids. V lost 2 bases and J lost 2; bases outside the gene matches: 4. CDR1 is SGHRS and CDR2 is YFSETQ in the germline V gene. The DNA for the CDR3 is TGCGCCAGCAGCTTCCTAGCGGGAGAAGCCTACGAGCAGTACTTC. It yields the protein CASSFLAGEAYEQYF.

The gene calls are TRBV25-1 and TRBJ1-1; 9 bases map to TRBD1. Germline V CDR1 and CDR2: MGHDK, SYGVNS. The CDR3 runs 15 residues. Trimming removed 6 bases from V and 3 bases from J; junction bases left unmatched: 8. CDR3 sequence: CASRRQGGPDTEAFF. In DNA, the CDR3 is TGTGCCAGCAGAAGACAGGGGGGTCCTGACACTGAAGCTTTCTTT.

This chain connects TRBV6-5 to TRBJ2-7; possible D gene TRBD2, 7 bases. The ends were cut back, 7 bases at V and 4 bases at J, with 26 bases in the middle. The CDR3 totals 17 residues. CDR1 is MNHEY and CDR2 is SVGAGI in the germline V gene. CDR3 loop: CASKSILGGTNPYEQYF. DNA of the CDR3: TGTGCCAGCAAATCCATTCTCGGGGGGACAAACCCTTACGAGCAGTACTTC.

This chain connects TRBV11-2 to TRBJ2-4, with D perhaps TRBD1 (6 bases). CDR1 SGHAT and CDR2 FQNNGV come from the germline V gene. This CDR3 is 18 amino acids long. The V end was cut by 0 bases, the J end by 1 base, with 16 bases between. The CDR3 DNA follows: TGTGCCAGCAGCTTAGATCCGAACAGGGCTTTTGCCAAAAACATTCAGTACTTC. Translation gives CASSLDPNRAFAKNIQYF.

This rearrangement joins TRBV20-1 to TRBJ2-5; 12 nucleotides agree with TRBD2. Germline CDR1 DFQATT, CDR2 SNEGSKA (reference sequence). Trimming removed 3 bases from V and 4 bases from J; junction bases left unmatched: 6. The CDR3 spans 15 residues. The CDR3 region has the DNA TGCAGTGCTAGGACCGCTAGCGGGAGGGGAGAGACCCAGTACTTC. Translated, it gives CSARTASGRGETQYF.

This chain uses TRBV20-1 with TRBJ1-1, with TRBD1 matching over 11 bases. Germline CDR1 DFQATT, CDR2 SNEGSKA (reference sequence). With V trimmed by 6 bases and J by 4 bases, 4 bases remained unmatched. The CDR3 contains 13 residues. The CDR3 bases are TGCAGTGCAGGCGGGACAGGGGGCACTGAAGCTTTCTTT. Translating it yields CSAGGTGGTEAFF.

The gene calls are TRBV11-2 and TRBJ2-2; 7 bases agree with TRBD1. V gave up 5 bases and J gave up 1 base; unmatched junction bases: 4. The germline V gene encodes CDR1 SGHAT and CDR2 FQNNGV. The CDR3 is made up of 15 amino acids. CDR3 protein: CASSARQGNTGELFF. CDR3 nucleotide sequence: TGTGCCAGCAGCGCCCGACAGGGGAACACCGGGGAGCTGTTTTTT. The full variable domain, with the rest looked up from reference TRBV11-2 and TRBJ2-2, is EAGVAQSPRYKIIEKRQSVAFWCNPISGHATLYWYQQILGQGPKLLIQFQNNGVVDDSQLPKDRFSAERLKGVDSTLKIQPAKLEDSAVYLCASSARQGNTGELFFGEGSRLTVL.

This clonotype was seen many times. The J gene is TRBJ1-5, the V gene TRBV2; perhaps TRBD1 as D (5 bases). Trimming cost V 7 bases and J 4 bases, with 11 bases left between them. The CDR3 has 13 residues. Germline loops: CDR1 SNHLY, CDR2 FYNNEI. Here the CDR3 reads CASKGQVNQPQHF. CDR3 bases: TGTGCCAGCAAGGGGCAGGTTAATCAGCCCCAGCATTTT.